The T cell receptor (beta chain) described here comes from a study of shared clonotypes between healthy human individuals. General observations from the study: Between a handful of donors, naive CD4 clonotypes were shared at a level of around 4.9%.

On this clone itself: Its antigen is unknown.

The method was immunoSEQ multiplex PCR; TCRdb's version includes in-frame clones alone and lacks a portion of them. This sample has just over 2,000,000 clones, with roughly 96% found just once. Germline CDR1 and CDR2: MNHNS and SASEGT. Trimming stripped 1 base from V and 9 bases from J, with 12 bases between. The length of the CDR3 is 13 residues. V gene TRBV6-1 combines with J gene TRBJ2-5; tentative D call: TRBD2 (5 bases). The TCR was taken from a man aged 18 to 30 in good health. Sequenced: naive CD4+ T cells sorted from blood. Subset described: CD45RA+ positively selected. CDR3 sequence: CASSEVRGLAQYF. DNA for the CDR3: TGTGCCAGCAGTGAAGTGAGAGGGCTGGCCCAGTACTTC.